This T cell receptor beta chain is from a study of technical replicates of blood from a few donors. V lost 0 bases to trimming and J lost 1 base, with 6 bases between them. Per the germline V gene, CDR1 is GTSNPN and CDR2 is SVGIG (reference sequence). The CDR3 extends over 13 amino acids. Profiled with immunoSEQ multiplex PCR; TCRdb holds only in-frame clones, not every one. Of about 12,000 clones detected, approximately 93% appear once; the ten largest clones hold more than 7%. The TCR originated in a human donor in good health. The chain joins TRBV30 to TRBJ2-5; D possibly corresponds to TRBD1 (6 bases). Input material: PBMCs. The CDR3 sequence: CAWSVGGQETQYF. The DNA for the CDR3 is TGTGCCTGGAGTGTAGGGGGCCAAGAGACCCAGTACTTC.